Described below is a single TCR beta chain sequence and its context. The antigen it binds to is not known. Per-base quality was not reported, and no clone a single base away is much larger than it. The data were taken from a study of blood T cell repertoires in COVID-19 (dated by TCRdb to 2018 to 2020). At the level of the whole study: Samples from collaborators originated in the United States, Italy and Spain and spanned both the acute and convalescent phases of COVID-19. The material from the prospective study consisted of cDNA or gDNA derived from T cells, B-cell-depleted T cells, or PBMCs. Samples were obtained from the ongoing ImmuneRACE study (first 160 participants) and from 1,000 to 1,500 subjects provided by 6 global collaborators. Nearly every sample came with metadata listing a de-identified subject ID, COVID-19 status, age in years and sex. Deeply sampled blood TCRbeta repertoires from subjects exposed to, actively infected with, or recovered from COVID-19 were included in the dataset. The repertoires were made available in a free public database intended to serve as a resource for research on the immune response to SARS-CoV-2. Where HLA class I and class II types were available, the types were taken from metadata supplied by the sample provider, not from assay-based typing.

Another Seattle source contributed samples from volunteer blood donors who had recovered from COVID-19. Collaborating institutions collected whole blood in K2EDTA tubes following their own protocols. Collaborator samples were shipped for TCRbeta analysis as frozen whole blood, isolated PBMCs, or DNA extracted from either sample type. The CDR3 covers 14 residues, taking in both the cysteine and the phenylalanine. Only the CDR3 region is kept as DNA, spanning 42 bases read in frame from base 1. The germline V gene provides CDR1 SGHDT and CDR2 YYEEEE. Relative to germline, V is missing 4 bases and J is missing 2 bases, with 5 bases of the junction outside any gene match. What the study reported, not specific to this receptor: The quantity of clinical and demographic metadata differed by source and by participant and was supplied without curation.

The immunoSEQ Assay, a bias-controlled multiplex PCR, was used to amplify TCRbeta CDR3 regions from genomic DNA. From the authors' description of their analysis: The number of nucleated cells in each sample was estimated from the amplification of reference gene primers within the assay. To quantify the absolute abundance of each unique TCRbeta CDR3 rearrangement, sequence reads were collapsed and filtered. For each sample, productive Simpson clonality was calculated by taking the square root of Simpson's diversity index across productive rearrangements. TCRdb retrieved this table from immuneACCESS and kept in-frame rearrangements only. Not all clones are present; in checked studies, unresolved V genes account for under half, and no reason is known for the remainder. That table is the source of V, J and clone size, and D and trimming were worked out from the DNA. For this sample there are roughly 72,000 clones; around 80% appear just once. The ten largest clonotypes hold 15% to 20% of the sample.

Here the chain combines TRBV5-6 and TRBJ1-2, and 7 junction bases match TRBD1. This TCR was sampled from a man in his sixties or seventies who had recovered from COVID-19. The sequencing input was peripheral blood. The CDR3 region has the sequence CASSTGQANYGYTF. The sequenced DNA: TGTGCCAGCAGCACCGGACAGGCCAACTATGGCTACACCTTC. Beyond the CDR3, the reference TRBV5-6 and TRBJ1-2 genes provide the residues; the full variable domain reads: DAGVTQSPTHLIKTRGQQVTLRCSPKSGHDTVSWYQQALGQGPQFIFQYYEEEERQRGNFPDRFSGHQFPNYSSELNVNALLLGDSALYLCASSTGQANYGYTFGSGTRLTVV.